Each of the 3 T cell receptor beta chains below was sequenced from the same sample in a study of blood T cell repertoires in COVID-19. TCRdb keeps only in-frame clones here, not all; method: immunoSEQ multiplex PCR. The data show some 180,000 clones, 75% to 85% seen once. The sequencing input was peripheral blood. These receptors all stem from a man between 60 and 70 years old with acute or convalescent COVID-19.

This clone was recorded only once. The chain carries TRBV24-1 and TRBJ1-2; tentative D call: TRBD1 (6 bases). This CDR3 contains 13 residues. CDR1 is KGHDR and CDR2 is SFDVKD in the germline V gene. The V end was cut by 9 bases, the J end by 5 bases, with 15 bases between. CDR3 in amino acids: CATSLDGQYGYTF. CDR3 nucleotides: TGTGCCACCTCGTTGGACGGACAGTATGGCTACACCTTC.

The chain is built from TRBV5-1 and TRBJ2-3; a possible D gene is TRBD1 (5 bases). V lost 4 bases to trimming and J lost 3 bases, with 15 bases between them. Germline CDR1 is SGHRS and CDR2 is YFSETQ. The CDR3 extends over 15 amino acids. The CDR3 loop reads CASSLPRQTTDTQYF. The CDR3 DNA is TGCGCCAGCAGCCTACCGAGACAGACGACAGATACGCAGTATTTT.

The rearrangement joins TRBV5-4 to TRBJ1-5; no clear D. Germline V gene lookup returns CDR1 SGHNT and CDR2 YYREEE (reference sequence). The CDR3 is 17 residues long. V dropped 2 bases and J dropped 0 bases, with 15 bases sitting between them. The CDR3 protein is CASSFFSGGDSNQPQHF. CDR3 in DNA: TGTGCCAGCAGCTTTTTTTCCGGAGGCGATAGCAATCAGCCCCAGCATTTT.